The clone carrying this TCR beta chain was found a few times. Its antigen is not identified. The entry originates in a study of CD8+ T cells in alopecia areata. About the study: The tofacitinib course ran for 6 to 18 months and was followed by 6 months off drug. Treated patients received severity scores based on the percentage of scalp area affected.

Treatment specified: oral pan-JAK inhibitor, 5-10 mg twice daily. Study-wide points: Clonality in the scalp and expanded CD8+ clones ranked among the top 100 were significantly decreased by tofacitinib. During tofacitinib treatment, many expanded lesional clones remained in scalp and blood.

Reverse transcription of extracted RNA yielded cDNA, which provided the sequencing template. Sequencing used immunoSEQ multiplex PCR; TCRdb keeps in-frame clones, though not all of them. This table holds 190,000 or so clones, roughly 61% found once. The CDR3 length is 14 residues. Germline CDR1 reads MNHEY; CDR2 reads SMNVEV (reference sequence). The trim removed 1 base at V and 5 bases at J, leaving 4 bases unmatched. The clonotype originates from a human donor with alopecia areata. The sample here was CD8+ T cells sorted from blood, taken at week 24, from a patient treated with tofacitinib. The rearrangement uses TRBV27 and TRBJ2-7, with TRBD1 matching 8 bases. The CDR3 here is CASSLYAGGDEQYF. The CDR3 nucleotides are TGTGCCAGCAGTTTATATGCAGGGGGCGACGAGCAGTACTTC.